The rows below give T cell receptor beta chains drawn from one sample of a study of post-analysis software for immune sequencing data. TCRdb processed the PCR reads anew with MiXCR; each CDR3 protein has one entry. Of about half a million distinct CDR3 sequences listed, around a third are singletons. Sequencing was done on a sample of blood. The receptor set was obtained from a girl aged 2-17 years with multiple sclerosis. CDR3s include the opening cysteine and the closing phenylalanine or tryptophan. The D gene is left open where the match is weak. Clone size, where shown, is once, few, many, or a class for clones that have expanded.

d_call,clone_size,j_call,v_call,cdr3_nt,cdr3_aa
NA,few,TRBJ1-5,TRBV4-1,TGCGCCAGCAGCCAAGTTGGGGGAAGAAATCAGCCCCAGCATTTT,CASSQVGGRNQPQHF
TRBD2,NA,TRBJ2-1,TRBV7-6,TGTGCCAGCAGCTCCTCCGCCGGGGGGAATGAGCAGTTCTTC,CASSSSAGGNEQFF
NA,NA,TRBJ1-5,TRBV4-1,TGCGCCAGCAGCCAAGAGGGGGCAGCTCAAATTAATCAGCCCCAGCATTTT,CASSQEGAAQINQPQHF
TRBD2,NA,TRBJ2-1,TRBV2,TGTGCCAGCAAAGTCTCGTTTGTAGGGCGGGGGGTTGAGCAGTTCTTC,CASKVSFVGRGVEQFF
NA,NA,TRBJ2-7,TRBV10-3,TGTGCCATCACCGCTGGTGGTTACGAGCAGTACTTC,CAITAGGYEQYF
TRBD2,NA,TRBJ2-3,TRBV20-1,TGCAGTGCTAGAGATGGGGGGACTAGCGGAGTCATGGTGGCAGATACGCAGTATTTT,CSARDGGTSGVMVADTQYF
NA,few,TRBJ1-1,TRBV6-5,TGTGCCAGCAGTCCCCCAGTCACGGGTGAAGCTTTCTTT,CASSPPVTGEAFF
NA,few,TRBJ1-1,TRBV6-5,TGTGCCAGCAGACGGATATTGAACACTGAAGCTTTCTTT,CASRRILNTEAFF
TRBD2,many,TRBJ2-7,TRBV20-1,TGCAGTGCTAGCTCCAGGCCGGGACTACCACGCGACGAGCAGTACTTC,CSASSRPGLPRDEQYF
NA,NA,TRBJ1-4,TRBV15,TGTGCCACCAGGATGGGCTCTGAAGGTGAAAACCTGTTTTTT,CATRMGSEGENLFF
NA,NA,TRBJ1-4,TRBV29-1,TGCAGCGTTGACCTGGGCCAGGGGCAGGAAAAACTGTTTTTT,CSVDLGQGQEKLFF
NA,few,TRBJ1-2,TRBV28,TGTGCCAGCCGGACAGCTAACTATGGCTACACCTTC,CASRTANYGYTF
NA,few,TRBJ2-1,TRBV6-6,TGTGCCAGCAGTTTCCAGGGTATTACCTACAATGAGCAGTTCTTC,CASSFQGITYNEQFF
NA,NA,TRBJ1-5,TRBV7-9,TGTGCCAGCGACGATGGGGGAGAGCCCCAGCATTTT,CASDDGGEPQHF
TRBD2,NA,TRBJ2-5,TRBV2,TGTGCCAGCAGTGACAGCGCGGGGGTATCCTACAAGCAGTACTTC,CASSDSAGVSYKQYF
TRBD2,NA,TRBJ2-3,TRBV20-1,TGCAGTGCTAGCTTCGGGGGGGGCACAGATACGCAGTATTTT,CSASFGGGTDTQYF
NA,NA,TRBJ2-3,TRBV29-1,TGCAGCGTTGGGGTCCCCAGGGCCTACACAGATACGCGGTATTTT,CSVGVPRAYTDTRYF
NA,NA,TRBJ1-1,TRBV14,TGTGCCAGCAGCGGGCCAGGCGGGTACACTGAAGCTTTCTTT,CASSGPGGYTEAFF
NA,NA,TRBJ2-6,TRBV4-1,TGCGCCAGCAGCCACCAGGCTCCGCCTGGGGCCAACGTCCTGACTTTC,CASSHQAPPGANVLTF
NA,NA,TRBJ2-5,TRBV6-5,TGTGCCAGCAGTTACTCCGTGGCTGTACAAGAGACCCAGTACTTC,CASSYSVAVQETQYF
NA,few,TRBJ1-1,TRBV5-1,TGCGCCAGCAGCGGACGGTCGGTCCCTGGTCCCACTGAAGCTTTCTTT,CASSGRSVPGPTEAFF
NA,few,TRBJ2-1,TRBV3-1,TGTGCCAGCAGCCAAATCGATGAGCAGTTCTTC,CASSQIDEQFF
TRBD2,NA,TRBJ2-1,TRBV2,TGTGCCAGTAGCGGGAATTACAATGAGCAGTTCTTC,CASSGNYNEQFF
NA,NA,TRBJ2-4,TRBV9,TGTGCCAGCAGCGCAATAGGGGAGGCCAAAAACATTCAGTACTTC,CASSAIGEAKNIQYF
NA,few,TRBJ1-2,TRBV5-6,TGTGCCAGCAGCGCTTCCGTACAGGGTGTCTATGGCTACACCTTC,CASSASVQGVYGYTF
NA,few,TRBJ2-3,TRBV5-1,TGCGCCAGCAGCGCGAGACAGATTTCCACAGATACGCAGTATTTT,CASSARQISTDTQYF
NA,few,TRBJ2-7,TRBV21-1,TGTGCCAGCAGCGACGAACCGGACAGGGGAATATACGAGCAGTACTTC,CASSDEPDRGIYEQYF
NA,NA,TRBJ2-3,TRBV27,TGTGCCAGCAGTTTATATGGGGTATCGAGCACAGATACGCAGTATTTT,CASSLYGVSSTDTQYF
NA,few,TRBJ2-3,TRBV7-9,TGTGCCAGCAGCTACCTCGCCGGACGGATACCCACAGATACGCAGTATTTT,CASSYLAGRIPTDTQYF
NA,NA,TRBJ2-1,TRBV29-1,TGCAGCGTTGATGACAGGGAGGGCAATGAGCAGTTCTTC,CSVDDREGNEQFF
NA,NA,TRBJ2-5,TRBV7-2,TGTGCCAGCAGCTTACACCTAACTCAGGAGACCCAGTACTTC,CASSLHLTQETQYF
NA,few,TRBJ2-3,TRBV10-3,TGTGCCATCAGTGGAGAGGGCAGGATCACAGATACGCAGTATTTT,CAISGEGRITDTQYF
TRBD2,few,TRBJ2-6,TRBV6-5,TGTGCCAGCAGTTTTACGGGGGCGGGGGGCCTGATCGGTGGGGCCAACGTCCTGACTTTC,CASSFTGAGGLIGGANVLTF
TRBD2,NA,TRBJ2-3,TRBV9,TGTGCCAGCAGCGTACAAACTAGCGGGTATGCAGATACGCAGTATTTT,CASSVQTSGYADTQYF
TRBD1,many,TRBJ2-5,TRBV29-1,TGCAGCGTTGACCTCGACAGGGGGCTTCGAGAGACCCAGTACTTC,CSVDLDRGLRETQYF
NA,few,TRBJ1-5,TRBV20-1,TGCAGTGCTAGTCTAGGGCAGGGTAGGTCTAGCAATCAGCCCCAGCATTTT,CSASLGQGRSSNQPQHF
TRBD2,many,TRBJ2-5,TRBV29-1,TGCAGCGTTGGCGGGGGGATCCAAGAGACCCAGTACTTC,CSVGGGIQETQYF
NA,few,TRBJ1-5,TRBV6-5,TGTGCCAGCAGTGCCCAGGGACAACCCTCGCCCCAGCATTTT,CASSAQGQPSPQHF
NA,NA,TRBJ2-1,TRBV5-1,TGCGCCAGCAGCTCACCCAGATTAAGGTCCGACCGCAGCTCCTACAATGAGCAGTTCTTC,CASSSPRLRSDRSSYNEQFF
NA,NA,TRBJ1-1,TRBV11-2,TGTGCCAGCAGCTTAGATCCAGGGCGGAACACTGAAGCTTTCTTT,CASSLDPGRNTEAFF
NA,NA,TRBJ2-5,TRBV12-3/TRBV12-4,TGTGCCAGCAGACCTGACCCCACAGAGACCCAGTACTTC,CASRPDPTETQYF
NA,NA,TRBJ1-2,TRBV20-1,TGCAGTGCTAGGAGGTTTGGGGAGGAAATAGGGGGTGGCTACACCTTC,CSARRFGEEIGGGYTF
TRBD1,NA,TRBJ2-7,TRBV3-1,TGTGCCAGCAGCCAAGGAGGCGACAGGGGCTACGAGCAGTACTTC,CASSQGGDRGYEQYF
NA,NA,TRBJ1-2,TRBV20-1,TGCAGTGCTAGCCTCCCAGCCAACTATGGCTACACCTTC,CSASLPANYGYTF
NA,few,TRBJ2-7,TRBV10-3,TGTGCCATCAGTAGAGACCTCTCCTACGAGCAGTACTTC,CAISRDLSYEQYF
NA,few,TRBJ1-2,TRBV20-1,TGCAGTGCTAGAGATTCACAGCTTTATGGCTACACCTTC,CSARDSQLYGYTF
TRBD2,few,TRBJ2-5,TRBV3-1,TGTGCCAGCAGCCTTGAGCGGGGTAGAATAGAGACCCAGTACTTC,CASSLERGRIETQYF
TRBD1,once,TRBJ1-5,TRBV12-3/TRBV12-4,TGTGCCAGCAGTTTCGGATCAGAGGGGGCCAATCAGCCCCAGCATTTT,CASSFGSEGANQPQHF
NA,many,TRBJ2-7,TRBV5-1,TGCGCCAGCAGCCCCTCACCGGACACCTCCTACGAGCAGTACTTC,CASSPSPDTSYEQYF
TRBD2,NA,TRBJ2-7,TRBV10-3,TGTGCCACGACCGGGACTAGCGGGGGACCCTACAATGAGCAGTACTTC,CATTGTSGGPYNEQYF
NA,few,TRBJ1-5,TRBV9,TGTGCCAGCAGCGCAACAGGCTACCAGCCCCAGCATTTT,CASSATGYQPQHF